This entry features one TCR beta chain sequence. As for time point: persistent/refractory GD, antithyroid drugs over 5 years with positive TRAb. With RNA extracted from PBMCs as input, the TCR library was made. These data originate in a study of regulatory T cells in long-lasting Graves disease. Arm-PCR of CDR3 regions with iRepertoire HTBI primers generated TCR beta libraries. Under the authors' procedure: Looking across samples, the authors found approximately 60 TRBV and approximately 13 TRBJ segments. TCRdb used MiXCR to reprocess the multiplex PCR reads, holding one entry per CDR3 protein. The V and J calls were not made by the authors but by TCRdb's processing. In the table there are approximately 380,000 distinct CDR3 sequences, around 20% of which are singletons. The sample was peripheral blood mononuclear cells (PBMCs), taken when the disease was refractory, from a patient treated with antithyroid drugs. The sequence derives from a female donor with Graves disease.

The CDR3 DNA reads as TGCAGTGCGATGGACACCGGGGAGCTGTTTTTT. Its translation is CSAMDTGELFF. The chain couples TRBV20-1 to TRBJ2-2; no definite D call. Germline V gives CDR1 DFQATT, CDR2 SNEGSKA (reference sequence). The CDR3 loop spans 11 amino acids. V lost 6 bases and J lost 3, with 5 bases in between.